Listed below are T cell receptor beta chains from one sample, sequenced in a study of CD8+CD57+ T cells in acquired aplastic anemia. TCRdb re-called the reads through MiXCR, storing one row per CDR3 protein. The sample gives about 220,000 distinct CDR3 sequences, around 46% of which show up once; approximately 8% is in the top ten. The sample taken for sequencing was sorted CD4+, CD8+, or CD8+CD57+ T cells (not recorded which) from PBMCs. These receptors were obtained from a human donor with aplastic anemia. CDR3s include the opening cysteine and the closing phenylalanine or tryptophan. The D gene is left open where the match is weak. For some rows the clone size is stated as once, few or many, or as a class when expanded; others skip it.

few	TRBV12-5	TRBJ2-7	TRBD1	CASGASPGTGGLEQYF	TGTGCTAGTGGTGCCTCCCCGGGGACAGGGGGCCTCGAGCAGTACTTC
few	TRBV4-3	TRBJ2-7	.	CASSQHRTESYEQYF	TGCGCCAGCAGCCAACATCGGACAGAAAGCTACGAGCAGTACTTC
many	TRBV7-9	TRBJ1-1	.	CASSSRQLNTEAFF	TGTGCCAGCAGCTCTAGACAGCTGAACACTGAAGCTTTCTTT
.	TRBV20-1	TRBJ2-7	.	CSASPSGGNYEQYF	TGCAGTGCTAGCCCCAGCGGAGGGAACTACGAGCAGTACTTC
.	TRBV7-9	TRBJ2-5	.	CASSRTTELGETQYF	TGTGCCAGCAGCAGGACGACGGAGCTGGGAGAGACCCAGTACTTC
.	TRBV9	TRBJ1-1	.	CASSTGPDLNTEAFF	TGTGCCAGCAGCACAGGGCCAGATCTGAACACTGAAGCTTTCTTT
.	TRBV29-1	TRBJ1-1	.	CSVALPGWVRTEAFF	TGCAGCGTTGCCCTGCCGGGTTGGGTGCGCACTGAAGCTTTCTTT
.	TRBV7-2	TRBJ2-7	TRBD2	CASSLVAGTSYEQYF	TGTGCCAGCAGCTTGGTAGCGGGAACCTCCTACGAGCAGTACTTC
few	TRBV2	TRBJ1-2	.	CASSSNTYGYTF	TGTGCCAGCAGCTCTAATACATATGGCTACACCTTC
.	TRBV7-3	TRBJ1-2	TRBD1	CASSLYGTGDGYTF	TGTGCCAGCAGCTTATACGGGACAGGAGATGGCTACACCTTC
.	TRBV4-2	TRBJ1-1	.	CASSQLGDAEAFF	TGTGCCAGCAGCCAACTCGGGGACGCTGAAGCTTTCTTT
.	TRBV2	TRBJ2-1	TRBD1	CASSEEGQLSNQRNEQFF	TGTGCCAGCAGTGAAGAGGGACAGCTTAGCAATCAGCGGAATGAGCAGTTCTTC
.	TRBV2	TRBJ1-1	.	CASRDRTEAFF	TGTGCCAGCAGGGATCGCACTGAAGCTTTCTTT
many	TRBV14	TRBJ1-2	.	CASSQEEVFYGYTF	TGTGCCAGCAGCCAAGAGGAGGTCTTCTATGGCTACACCTTC
.	TRBV3-1	TRBJ1-2	.	CASSPSETRGNYGYTF	TGTGCCAGCAGCCCTTCAGAAACACGGGGGAACTATGGCTACACCTTC
many	TRBV11-2	TRBJ2-1	.	CASSGVWGSYNEQFF	TGTGCCAGCAGCGGGGTGTGGGGCTCCTACAATGAGCAGTTCTTC